In this sample, the clone carrying this T cell receptor (beta chain) turned up many times. Germline assignment: CDR1 MNHEY and CDR2 SVGAGI. The CDR3 contains 12 residues. V lost 4 bases and J 5 bases, leaving 9 bases between the germline ends. The entry originates in a study of T cells in Graves' hyperthyroidism and ophthalmopathy. The investigators amplified TCR beta CDR3 regions from RNA transcripts. The HTBI set primed first-round TCR CDR3 RT-PCR. MiXCR, applied by TCRdb to the multiplex PCR reads, yields one record per CDR3 protein. The repertoire consists of about 610,000 distinct CDR3 sequences, with roughly 14% occurring once and the leading ten covering roughly 4.3%.

Material for sequencing was blood. The rearrangement uses TRBV6-5 and TRBJ2-7; tentatively, D is TRBD1 (5 bases). The receptor's source is a middle-aged woman with Graves' ophthalmopathy. The CDR3 spells CASSSDTHEQYF. The CDR3 nucleotides read TGTGCCAGCAGTTCGGACACCCACGAGCAGTACTTC.